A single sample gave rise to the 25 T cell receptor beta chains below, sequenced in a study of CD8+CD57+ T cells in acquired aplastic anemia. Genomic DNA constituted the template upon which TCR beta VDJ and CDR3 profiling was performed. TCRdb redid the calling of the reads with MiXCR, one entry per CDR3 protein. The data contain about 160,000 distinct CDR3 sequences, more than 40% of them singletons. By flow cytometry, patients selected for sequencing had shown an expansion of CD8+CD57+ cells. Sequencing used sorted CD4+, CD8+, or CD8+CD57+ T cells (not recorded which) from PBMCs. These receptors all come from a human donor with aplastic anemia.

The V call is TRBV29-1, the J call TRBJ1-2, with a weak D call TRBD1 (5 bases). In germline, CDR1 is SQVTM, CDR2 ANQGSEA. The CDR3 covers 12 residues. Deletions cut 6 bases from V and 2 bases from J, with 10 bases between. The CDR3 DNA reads TGCAGCGTACTCCGGGACAACTATGGCTACACCTTC. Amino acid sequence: CSVLRDNYGYTF.

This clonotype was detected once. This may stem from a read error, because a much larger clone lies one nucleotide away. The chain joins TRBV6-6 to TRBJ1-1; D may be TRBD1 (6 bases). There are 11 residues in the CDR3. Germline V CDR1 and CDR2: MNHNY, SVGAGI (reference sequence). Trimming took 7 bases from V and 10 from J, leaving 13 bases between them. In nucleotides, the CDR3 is TGTGCCAGCACCCCGGACAGTGGAGCTTTCTTT. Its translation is CASTPDSGAFF.

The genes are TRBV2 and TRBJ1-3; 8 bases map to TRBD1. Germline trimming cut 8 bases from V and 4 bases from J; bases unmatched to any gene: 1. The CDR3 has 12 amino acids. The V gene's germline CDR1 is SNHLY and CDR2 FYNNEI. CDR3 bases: TGTGCCAGCCGGGACAGGGGAAACACCATATATTTT. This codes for CASRDRGNTIYF.

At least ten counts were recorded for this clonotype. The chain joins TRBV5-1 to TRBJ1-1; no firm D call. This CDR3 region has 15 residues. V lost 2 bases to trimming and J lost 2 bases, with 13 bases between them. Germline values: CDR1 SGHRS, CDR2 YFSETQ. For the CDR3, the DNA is TGCGCCAGCAGCTTTGGGGTCGGGGAAAACACTGAAGCTTTCTTT. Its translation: CASSFGVGENTEAFF.

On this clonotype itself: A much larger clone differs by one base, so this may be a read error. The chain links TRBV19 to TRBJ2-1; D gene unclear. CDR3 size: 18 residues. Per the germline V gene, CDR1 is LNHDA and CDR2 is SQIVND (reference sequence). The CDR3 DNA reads TGTGCCAGTAGTATTATGAGTCGAGGTGTAGGTTCCTACGATGAGCAGTTCTTC. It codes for CASSIMSRGVGSYDEQFF.

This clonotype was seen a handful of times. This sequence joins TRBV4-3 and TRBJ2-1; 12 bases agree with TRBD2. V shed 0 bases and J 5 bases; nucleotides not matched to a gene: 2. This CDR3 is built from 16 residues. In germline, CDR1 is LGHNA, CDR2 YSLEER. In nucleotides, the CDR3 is TGCGCCAGCAGCCAAGATCGGACTAGCGGGAACAATGAGCAGTTCTTC. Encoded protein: CASSQDRTSGNNEQFF.

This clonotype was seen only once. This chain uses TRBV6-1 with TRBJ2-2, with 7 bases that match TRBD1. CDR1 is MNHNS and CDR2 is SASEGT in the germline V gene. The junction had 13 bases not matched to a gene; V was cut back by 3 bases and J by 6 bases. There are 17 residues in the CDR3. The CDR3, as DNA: TGTGCCAGCAGTGAGCGGCAGGGGGTAATCTTGTCCGGGGAGCTGTTTTTT. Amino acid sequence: CASSERQGVILSGELFF.

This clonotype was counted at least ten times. CDR3 in amino acids: CASSLAWTEQYF. The DNA for the CDR3 is TGCGCCAGCAGCTTGGCCTGGACCGAGCAGTACTTC. The chain couples TRBV5-1 to TRBJ2-7; D not certain. V lost 0 bases and J lost 6, with 7 bases in between. Per germline, CDR1 SGHRS and CDR2 YFSETQ. The CDR3 runs to 12 residues.

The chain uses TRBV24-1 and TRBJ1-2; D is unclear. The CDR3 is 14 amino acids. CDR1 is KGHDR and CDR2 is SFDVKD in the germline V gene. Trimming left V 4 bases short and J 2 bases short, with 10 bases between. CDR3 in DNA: TGTGCCACCAGTGAAGTCGGACGGAACTATGGCTACACCTTC. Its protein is CATSEVGRNYGYTF.

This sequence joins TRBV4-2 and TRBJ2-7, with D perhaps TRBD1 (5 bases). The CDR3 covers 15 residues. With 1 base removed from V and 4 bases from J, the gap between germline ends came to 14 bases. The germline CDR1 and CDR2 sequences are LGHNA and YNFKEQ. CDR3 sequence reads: CASSQVIGAGYEQYF. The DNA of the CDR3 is TGTGCCAGCAGCCAAGTGATTGGGGCTGGGTACGAGCAGTACTTC.

CDR3 nucleotides: TGTGCCAGCAGTTATGGGTCTGAAGCTTTCTTT. Its protein product is CASSYGSEAFF. The V and J genes are TRBV12-3 or TRBV12-4 and TRBJ1-1; D gene uncertain. The CDR3 loop spans 11 amino acids. V was trimmed by 4 bases and J by 6 bases, leaving 6 bases between them.

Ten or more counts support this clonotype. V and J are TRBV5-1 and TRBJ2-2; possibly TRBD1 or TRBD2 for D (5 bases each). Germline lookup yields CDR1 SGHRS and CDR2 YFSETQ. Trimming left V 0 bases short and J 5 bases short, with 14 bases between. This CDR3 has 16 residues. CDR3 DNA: TGCGCCAGCAGCTTGGAGTTCGGGGCGCGGACCGGGGAGCTGTTTTTT. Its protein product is CASSLEFGARTGELFF.

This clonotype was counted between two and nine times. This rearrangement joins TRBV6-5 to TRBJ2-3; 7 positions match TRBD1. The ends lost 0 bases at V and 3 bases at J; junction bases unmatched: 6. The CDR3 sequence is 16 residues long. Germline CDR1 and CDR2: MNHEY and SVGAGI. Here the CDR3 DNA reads TGTGCCAGCAGTTACTCAGGGGGCCTGGATACAGATACGCAGTATTTT. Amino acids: CASSYSGGLDTDTQYF.

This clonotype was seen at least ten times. Here the CDR3 reads CASSQAGRQGYTEAFF. The CDR3 region has the DNA TGCGCCAGCAGCCAAGCGGGCCGACAGGGCTACACTGAAGCTTTCTTT. The chain employs TRBV4-1 and TRBJ1-1, with TRBD1 matching 7 bases. Germline V gene sequence: CDR1 MGHRA, CDR2 YSYEKL. This CDR3 contains 16 residues. The junction had 8 bases not matched to a gene; V was cut back by 1 base and J by 3 bases.

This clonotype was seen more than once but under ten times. CDR3 DNA sequence: TGTGCCATCAGTTCAGAGGACAAGATCACAGATACGCAGTATTTT. Translated, it gives CAISSEDKITDTQYF. V is TRBV10-3 and J is TRBJ2-3, with D possibly matching TRBD1 (5 bases). Germline lookup yields CDR1 ENHRY and CDR2 SYGVKD. V dropped 5 bases and J dropped 2 bases, with 14 bases sitting between them. The CDR3 runs 15 residues.

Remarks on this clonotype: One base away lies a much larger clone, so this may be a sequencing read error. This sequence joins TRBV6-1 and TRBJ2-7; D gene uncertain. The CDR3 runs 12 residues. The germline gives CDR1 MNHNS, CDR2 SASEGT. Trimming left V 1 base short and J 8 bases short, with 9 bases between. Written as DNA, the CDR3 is TGTGCCAGCAGTGAAGGAATCGGAAAGCAGTACTTC. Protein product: CASSEGIGKQYF.

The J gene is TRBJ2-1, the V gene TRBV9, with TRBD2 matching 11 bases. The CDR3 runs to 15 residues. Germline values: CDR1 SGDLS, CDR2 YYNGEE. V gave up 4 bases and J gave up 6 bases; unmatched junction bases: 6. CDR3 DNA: TGTGCCAGCAGCCGGGGTAGCGGGGGGGCCAATGAGCAGTTCTTC. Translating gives CASSRGSGGANEQFF. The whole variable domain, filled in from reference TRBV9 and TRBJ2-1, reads DSGVTQTPKHLITATGQRVTLRCSPRSGDLSVYWYQQSLDQGLQFLIQYYNGEERAKGNILERFSAQQFPDLHSELNLSSLELGDSALYFCASSRGSGGANEQFFGPGTRLTVL.

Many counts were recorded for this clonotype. The CDR3 protein is CASNKWGPPPNYEQYF. In nucleotides, the CDR3 is TGTGCCAGCAACAAGTGGGGGCCTCCTCCGAACTACGAGCAGTACTTC. The rearrangement links TRBV7-8 to TRBJ2-7; D is perhaps TRBD1 (6 bases). CDR3 length equals 16 residues. Looked up from germline, CDR1 is SGHVS and CDR2 is FQNEAQ. V lost 7 bases to trimming and J lost 3 bases, with 22 bases between them.

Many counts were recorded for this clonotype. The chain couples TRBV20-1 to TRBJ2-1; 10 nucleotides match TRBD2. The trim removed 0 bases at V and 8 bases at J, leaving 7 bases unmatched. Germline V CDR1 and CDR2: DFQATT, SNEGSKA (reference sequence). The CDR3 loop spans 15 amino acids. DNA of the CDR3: TGCAGTGCTAGAGATTGGCCTAGCGGGAGCGATGAGCAGTTCTTC. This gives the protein CSARDWPSGSDEQFF.

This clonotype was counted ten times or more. For the CDR3, the DNA is TGTGCCAGCAGCGCGGGGGGGACAGCTCCCCACGAGCAGTACTTC. Protein: CASSAGGTAPHEQYF. The rearrangement uses TRBV5-7 and TRBJ2-7; 9 bases fit TRBD2. TRBV5-7 is filed as an ORF, its function uncertain. The CDR3 sequence is 15 residues long. Trimming removed 4 bases from V and 5 bases from J; junction bases left unmatched: 10.

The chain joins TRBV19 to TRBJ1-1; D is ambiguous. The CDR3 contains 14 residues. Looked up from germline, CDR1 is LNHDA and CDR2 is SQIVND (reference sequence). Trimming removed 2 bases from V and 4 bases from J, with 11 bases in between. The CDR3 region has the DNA TGTGCCAGTAGTATATATGGTTCGGGCACTGAAGCTTTCTTT. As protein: CASSIYGSGTEAFF. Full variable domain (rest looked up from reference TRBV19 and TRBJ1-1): DGGITQSPKYLFRKEGQNVTLSCEQNLNHDAMYWYRQDPGQGLRLIYYSQIVNDFQKGDIAEGYSVSREKKESFPLTVTSAQKNPTAFYLCASSIYGSGTEAFFGQGTRLTVV.

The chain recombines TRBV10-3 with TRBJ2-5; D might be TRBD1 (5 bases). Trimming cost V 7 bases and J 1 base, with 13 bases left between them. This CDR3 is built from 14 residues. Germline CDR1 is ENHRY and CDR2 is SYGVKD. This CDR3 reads CAITKDSSQETQYF. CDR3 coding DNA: TGTGCCATCACTAAAGACAGCTCCCAAGAGACCCAGTACTTC.

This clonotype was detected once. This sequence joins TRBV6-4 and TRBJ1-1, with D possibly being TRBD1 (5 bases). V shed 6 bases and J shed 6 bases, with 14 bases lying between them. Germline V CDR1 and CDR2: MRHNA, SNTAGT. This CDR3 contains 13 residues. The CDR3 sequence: CASSLDIWAEAFF. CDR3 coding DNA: TGTGCCAGCAGCCTGGACATATGGGCTGAAGCTTTCTTT.

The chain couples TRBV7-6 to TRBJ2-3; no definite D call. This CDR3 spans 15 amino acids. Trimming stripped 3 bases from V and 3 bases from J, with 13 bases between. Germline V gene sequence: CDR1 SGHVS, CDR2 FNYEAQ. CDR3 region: CASSFLAAGTDTQYF. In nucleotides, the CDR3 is TGTGCCAGCAGCTTTTTGGCCGCAGGAACAGATACGCAGTATTTT.

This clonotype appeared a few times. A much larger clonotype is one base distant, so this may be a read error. The CDR3 region is CASTTGLAGGSEQYF. CDR3 nucleotides: TGTGCCAGCACGACGGGACTAGCGGGAGGGTCTGAGCAGTACTTC. The chain carries TRBV7-6 and TRBJ2-7, with TRBD2 identical over 16 bases. The CDR3 is 15 amino acids. V lost 7 bases to trimming and J lost 7 bases; unmatched junction nucleotides: 7. CDR1 is SGHVS, CDR2 FNYEAQ, per germline.